In its sample, the clone carrying this T cell receptor (beta chain) was seen a few times. Antigen specificity is unknown. 13 Jbeta primers and 60 Vbeta primers were used for the PCR. Sequencing was performed with immunoSEQ multiplex PCR; in TCRdb, only in-frame clones are kept and a portion is missing. Among approximately 170,000 clones, 62% were seen once, and the ten largest hold 2.5% to 3.5%. This sample is part of a study of cytomegalovirus exposure and HLA in healthy donors. Whole-study results and caveats: Previously analyzed data showed that most TCR beta V segments were productive at a frequency of about 90% or about 30%. There were several of the most significant clusters that appeared linked to common viral pathogens in a later analysis.

Regarding donors, all were healthy bone marrow donors. The CDR3 spans 12 residues. Per germline, CDR1 SQVTM and CDR2 ANQGSEA. V lost 6 bases to trimming and J lost 5 bases; unmatched junction nucleotides: 5. The sequenced sample consisted of PBMCs. The rearrangement links TRBV29-1 to TRBJ2-7; 9 bases align to TRBD1. The receptor's source is a man aged 40-49 years in good health and CMV-seronegative. CDR3 sequence reads: CSVGQGVNEQYF. The DNA of the CDR3 is TGCAGCGTGGGACAGGGTGTCAACGAGCAGTACTTC.